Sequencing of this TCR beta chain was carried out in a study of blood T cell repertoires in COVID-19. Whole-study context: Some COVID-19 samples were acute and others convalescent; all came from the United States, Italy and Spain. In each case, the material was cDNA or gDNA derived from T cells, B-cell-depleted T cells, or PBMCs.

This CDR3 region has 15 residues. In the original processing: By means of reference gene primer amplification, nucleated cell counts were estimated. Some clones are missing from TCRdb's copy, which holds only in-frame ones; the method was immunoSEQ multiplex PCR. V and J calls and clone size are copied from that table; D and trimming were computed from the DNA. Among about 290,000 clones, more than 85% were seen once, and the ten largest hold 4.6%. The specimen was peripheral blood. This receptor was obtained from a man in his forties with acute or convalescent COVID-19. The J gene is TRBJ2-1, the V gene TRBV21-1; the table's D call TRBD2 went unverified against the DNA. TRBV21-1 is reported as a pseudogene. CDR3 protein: CASSQGGGLGNEQFF. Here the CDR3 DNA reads TGTGCCAGCAGCCAAGGGGGGGGACTGGGGAATGAGCAGTTCTTC.